This T cell receptor (beta chain) was profiled in a study of T cells expressing NK-cell markers. The V gene's germline CDR1 is SNHLY and CDR2 FYNNEI. CDR3 size: 15 residues. On this clonotype: Its antigen remains unknown.

General study findings and limits: The study left the HCMV specificity of expanded NKG2C+ T cell clones unresolved. Also leading the CD3+CD56-NKG2C+ fraction in a handful of donors were these clonotypes. More than 5 of the donors carried dominant NKG2C+ clonotypes that took up roughly 1.0-8% of their CD8+ T cells.

The authors generated TCR beta cDNA through 5'RACE template switching with UMIs. After re-calling the 5' RACE reads, TCRdb lists one entry per CDR3 protein, DNA absent. This sample's table reports thousands of distinct CDR3 sequences. This chain joins TRBV2 and TRBJ1-5; there is no DNA to check the TCRdb D call of TRBD1. Source material: blood T cells: a sorted CD56 or NKG2C T cell subset, CD4+ or CD8+ T cells, or bulk PBMC T cells (not recorded which). The TCR comes from a man younger than 35 in good health. CDR3 sequence reads: CASNRDRGHNQPQHF.